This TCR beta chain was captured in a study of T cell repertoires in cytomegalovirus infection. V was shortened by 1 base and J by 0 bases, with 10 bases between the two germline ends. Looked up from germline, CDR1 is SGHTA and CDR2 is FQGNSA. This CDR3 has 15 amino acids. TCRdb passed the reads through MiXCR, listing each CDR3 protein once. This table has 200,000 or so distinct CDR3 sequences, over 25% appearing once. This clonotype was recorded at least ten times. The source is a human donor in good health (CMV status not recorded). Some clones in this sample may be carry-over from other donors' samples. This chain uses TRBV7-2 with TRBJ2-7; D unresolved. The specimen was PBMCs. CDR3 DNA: TGTGCCAGCAGCTTAGAGGCGGAAACCTCCTACGAGCAGTACTTC. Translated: CASSLEAETSYEQYF.